Shown below are 26 T cell receptor beta chains from a single sample sequenced in a study of CD8+CD57+ T cells in acquired aplastic anemia. By flow cytometry, patients selected for sequencing had shown an expansion of CD8+CD57+ cells. CDR3 and TCR beta VDJ profiling relied on genomic DNA as the template. Via MiXCR, TCRdb re-called the reads, giving one row per CDR3 protein. The sample yields approximately 470,000 distinct CDR3 sequences, about a third seen once. The material sequenced was sorted CD4+, CD8+, or CD8+CD57+ T cells (not recorded which) from PBMCs. These receptors were taken from a human donor with aplastic anemia.

This clonotype was picked up a small number of times. The J gene is TRBJ1-6, the V gene TRBV5-6; D remains ambiguous. Trimming cost V 4 bases and J 9 bases, with 14 bases left between them. The CDR3 length is 14 residues. Germline lookup yields CDR1 SGHDT and CDR2 YYEEEE. CDR3 residues: CASSAFYGVSPLHF. The CDR3 DNA reads as TGTGCCAGCAGCGCATTTTACGGAGTTTCACCCCTCCACTTT. Based on the CDR3 plus reference TRBV5-6 and TRBJ1-6, the full variable domain is DAGVTQSPTHLIKTRGQQVTLRCSPKSGHDTVSWYQQALGQGPQFIFQYYEEEERQRGNFPDRFSGHQFPNYSSELNVNALLLGDSALYLCASSAFYGVSPLHFGNGTRLTVT.

This clonotype was detected ten times or more. The chain combines TRBV13 with TRBJ1-5; 10 nucleotides line up with TRBD1. The CDR3 sequence is 15 residues long. Trimming cost V 5 bases and J 7 bases; bases outside gene matches: 8. Germline V CDR1 and CDR2: PRHDT, FYEKMQ (reference sequence). The CDR3 sequence: CASSARQGAGQPQHF. CDR3 in DNA: TGTGCCAGCAGCGCCAGACAGGGGGCAGGCCAGCCCCAGCATTTT.

This clonotype occurred a few times. CDR3 in amino acids: CASGTRGYEQYF. The CDR3 nucleotides are TGTGCCAGCGGGACCAGGGGTTACGAGCAGTACTTC. The chain uses TRBV28 and TRBJ2-7; tentative D call: TRBD1 (6 bases). This CDR3 is 12 amino acids long. V was trimmed by 8 bases and J by 4 bases, leaving 12 bases between them. Germline V CDR1 and CDR2: MDHEN, SYDVKM.

J is TRBJ1-2 and V is TRBV3-1; D remains ambiguous. V shed 0 bases and J shed 5 bases, with 10 bases lying between them. The CDR3 is made up of 14 amino acids. CDR1 is LGHDT, CDR2 YNNKEL, per germline (reference sequence). Here the CDR3 DNA reads TGTGCCAGCAGCCAAGAAGGCCCCAGATATGGCTACACCTTC. As protein: CASSQEGPRYGYTF.

The V and J genes are TRBV19 and TRBJ1-2, with TRBD1 as a possible D gene (5 bases). Trimming took off 4 bases at V and 3 bases at J, with 9 bases between the two ends. CDR3 size: 13 residues. Germline V gene sequence: CDR1 LNHDA, CDR2 SQIVND (reference sequence). The CDR3 region is CASSNKGYYGYTF. For the CDR3, the DNA is TGTGCCAGTAGTAATAAGGGGTACTATGGCTACACCTTC.

This clonotype was recorded many times. V gene TRBV2 combines with J gene TRBJ1-5; D gene ambiguous. V was pared by 9 bases and J by 11 bases, with 20 bases between. The CDR3 has 13 residues. Germline V lookup: CDR1 SNHLY, CDR2 FYNNEI. The CDR3 region is CASTDQAESTQHF. CDR3 coding DNA: TGTGCCAGTACTGATCAGGCCGAATCAACCCAGCATTTT. Full variable domain (remainder filled in from reference TRBV2 and TRBJ1-5): EPEVTQTPSHQVTQMGQEVILRCVPISNHLYFYWYRQILGQKVEFLVSFYNNEISEKSEIFDDQFSVERPDGSNFTLKIRSTKLEDSAMYFCASTDQAESTQHFGDGTRLSIL.

This clonotype was counted many times. The rearrangement links TRBV19 to TRBJ2-3; no clear D. The CDR3 consists of 13 residues. Germline V gives CDR1 LNHDA, CDR2 SQIVND (reference sequence). Trimming took off 5 bases at V and 2 bases at J, with 8 bases between the two ends. The CDR3 sequence: CASSSQVTDTQYF. CDR3 in DNA: TGTGCCAGTAGTTCCCAAGTCACAGATACGCAGTATTTT. The full variable domain, its missing parts supplied by reference TRBV19 and TRBJ2-3, is DGGITQSPKYLFRKEGQNVTLSCEQNLNHDAMYWYRQDPGQGLRLIYYSQIVNDFQKGDIAEGYSVSREKKESFPLTVTSAQKNPTAFYLCASSSQVTDTQYFGPGTRLTVL.

This clonotype was seen more than once but under ten times. V is TRBV20-1 and J is TRBJ2-7; 8 positions match TRBD2. Germline values: CDR1 DFQATT, CDR2 SNEGSKA (reference sequence). The CDR3 is 15 amino acids. The DNA for the CDR3 is TGCAGCCTACGAAGCAGTGTAGCGGGACCCAGCGAGCAGTACTTC. This codes for CSLRSSVAGPSEQYF.

This clonotype was seen a handful of times. The gene calls are TRBV9 and TRBJ1-1, with D maybe TRBD1 (5 bases). This CDR3 region has 15 residues. Germline V gene data show CDR1 as SGDLS and CDR2 as YYNGEE. The germline V and J ends were trimmed by 4 bases and 1 base, with 14 bases remaining between them. The CDR3 region has the DNA TGTGCCAGCAGCCCTTACGGGGACTCGAACACTGAAGCTTTCTTT. It specifies CASSPYGDSNTEAFF.

This chain uses TRBV12-3 or TRBV12-4 with TRBJ1-1; D call uncertain. The germline V and J ends were trimmed by 3 bases and 4 bases, with 18 bases remaining between them. The CDR3 runs to 16 residues. Here the CDR3 DNA reads TGTGCCAGCAGTTTGGGCGGAGGGCGTTATGGCACTGAAGCTTTCTTT. Translating it yields CASSLGGGRYGTEAFF.

Comment on this clonotype: This may come from a read error, since a much larger clone is one base off. The rearrangement joins TRBV19 to TRBJ1-4; D is undetermined. The CDR3 runs 13 residues. Germline CDR1 reads LNHDA; CDR2 reads SQIVND (reference sequence). DNA of the CDR3: TGTGCCAGTAGTATCCGGACTAATGAAAAACTGCTTTTT. It yields the protein CASSIRTNEKLLF. The full variable domain, its missing parts supplied by reference TRBV19 and TRBJ1-4, is DGGITQSPKYLFRKEGQNVTLSCEQNLNHDAMYWYRQDPGQGLRLIYYSQIVNDFQKGDIAEGYSVSREKKESFPLTVTSAQKNPTAFYLCASSIRTNEKLLFGSGTQLSVL.

CDR3 DNA: TGTGCCATCAGTTCCCCTAGCGGGAGGGAGCAGTTCTTC. Translating it yields CAISSPSGREQFF. The chain joins TRBV10-3 to TRBJ2-1; 11 bases fit TRBD2. J was trimmed by 10 bases and V by 5 bases; bases with no gene match: 4. This CDR3 is built from 13 residues. The germline CDR1 and CDR2 sequences are ENHRY and SYGVKD.

This clonotype was counted only a few times. The chain uses TRBV19 and TRBJ2-7; possibly TRBD2 for D (6 bases). The V gene's germline CDR1 is LNHDA and CDR2 SQIVND (reference sequence). The CDR3 contains 17 residues. V was pared by 0 bases and J by 0 bases, with 15 bases between. This CDR3 is CASSIDGISGFSYEQYF. CDR3 sequence (DNA): TGTGCCAGTAGTATAGATGGAATTAGCGGATTCTCCTACGAGCAGTACTTC.

In this sample, this clonotype turned up many times. The CDR3 spells CASTMTGFQPQHF. CDR3 coding DNA: TGTGCCAGCACCATGACAGGGTTCCAGCCCCAGCATTTT. The chain carries TRBV12-3 or TRBV12-4 and TRBJ1-5; 7 nucleotides agree with TRBD1. The CDR3 covers 13 residues. The V and J ends lost 7 bases and 7 bases, in that order; junction bases with no gene match: 7.

This clonotype was seen at least ten times. One junction end disagrees with the germline gene, perhaps due to a read error. V is TRBV25-1 and J is TRBJ2-7, with unresolved D. The CDR3 runs to 14 residues. Germline-derived CDR1 and CDR2 are MGHDK and SYGVNS. The CDR3 spells CASSEWGLSYERYF. The CDR3 DNA is TGTGCCAGCAGTGAATGGGGTCTCTCCTACGAGCGGTACTTC.

This clonotype was seen many times. V usage is TRBV12-3 or TRBV12-4 and J usage is TRBJ2-7; 7 bases fit TRBD1. The CDR3 extends over 14 amino acids. The V segment lost 6 bases and the J segment 0 bases; nucleotides outside the gene matches: 5. CDR3 sequence: CASSYWDSSYEQYF. In DNA form, the CDR3 reads TGTGCCAGCAGCTACTGGGACAGCTCCTACGAGCAGTACTTC.

The V gene is TRBV7-8, the J gene TRBJ1-1, with no clear D. V lost 4 bases, J lost 0 bases, and 9 bases lay in between. Germline V gives CDR1 SGHVS, CDR2 FQNEAQ. This CDR3 spans 14 amino acids. CDR3 region: CASSSAEMNTEAFF. CDR3 DNA: TGTGCCAGCAGCTCGGCCGAGATGAACACTGAAGCTTTCTTT.

The genes are TRBV20-1 and TRBJ1-1; D possibly corresponds to TRBD1 (6 bases). V lost 0 bases and J 3 bases, leaving 14 bases between the germline ends. The CDR3 runs to 15 residues. In germline, CDR1 is DFQATT, CDR2 SNEGSKA (reference sequence). The CDR3, as DNA: TGCAGTGCTAGAGATGTGGGGGGGCAGGACACTGAAGCTTTCTTT. It encodes CSARDVGGQDTEAFF.

This clonotype has a count of ten or more. The chain carries TRBV20-1 and TRBJ1-1; 7 nucleotides match TRBD1. With V trimmed by 3 bases and J by 4 bases, 8 bases remained unmatched. CDR3 size: 14 residues. Germline V gene lookup returns CDR1 DFQATT and CDR2 SNEGSKA (reference sequence). The CDR3 protein is CSASRTGRFTEAFF. The DNA for the CDR3 is TGCAGTGCTAGCCGGACAGGACGGTTCACTGAAGCTTTCTTT.

Points on this clonotype: Just one base apart from a much larger clone, this may be a read error. V usage is TRBV5-6 and J usage is TRBJ1-2; D is unclear. Germline V gene lookup returns CDR1 SGHDT and CDR2 YYEEEE. CDR3 length: 12 residues. The V end was cut by 0 bases, the J end by 6 bases, with 6 bases between. The CDR3 nucleotides are TGTGCCAGCAGCTTGGGGGAGGATGGCTACACCTTC. Its translation: CASSLGEDGYTF.

The chain uses TRBV10-3 and TRBJ2-7; TRBD1 agrees at 9 bases. Germline assignment: CDR1 ENHRY and CDR2 SYGVKD. This CDR3 comprises 14 residues. V was clipped by 4 bases and J by 3 bases; unmatched bases: 4. CDR3 sequence (DNA): TGTGCCATCAGTGGGGGACAGGGTTACTACGAGCAGTACTTC. This gives the protein CAISGGQGYYEQYF.

In its sample, this clonotype was seen many times. This sequence joins TRBV7-2 and TRBJ1-6, with TRBD1 matching 7 bases. This CDR3 has 13 amino acids. Germline-derived CDR1 and CDR2 are SGHTA and FQGNSA. The trim removed 4 bases at V and 7 bases at J, leaving 1 base unmatched. DNA of the CDR3: TGTGCCAGCAGCTCGGACAGGAATTCACCCCTCCACTTT. This translates into CASSSDRNSPLHF.

This rearrangement joins TRBV19 to TRBJ1-2; D is unclear. There are 11 residues in the CDR3. V was clipped by 5 bases and J by 7 bases, with 8 bases between them. Per germline, CDR1 LNHDA and CDR2 SQIVND (reference sequence). The CDR3 protein is CASSVGVGYTF. The DNA for the CDR3 is TGTGCCAGTAGTGTCGGGGTTGGCTACACCTTC.

This clonotype was recorded many times. J is TRBJ1-6 and V is TRBV7-6; D possibly corresponds to TRBD1 (5 bases). This CDR3 contains 16 residues. Between the trimmed V and J ends, which lost 0 bases and 6 bases, there was a span of 12 bases. Germline CDR1 and CDR2: SGHVS and FNYEAQ. The CDR3 nucleotides read TGTGCCAGCAGCTTAGCGGGCCCAGGGACTAATTCACCCCTCCACTTT. Translation gives CASSLAGPGTNSPLHF.

This clonotype was seen a handful of times. This chain uses TRBV12-3 or TRBV12-4 with TRBJ1-4; TRBD1 matches at 7 bases. J gave up 8 bases and V 6 bases, and 9 bases lay outside the gene matches. The CDR3 has 14 residues. The CDR3 here is CASSLDRVREKLFF. The CDR3 coding sequence is TGTGCCAGCAGCCTAGACAGGGTGAGGGAAAAACTGTTTTTT.

As regards this clonotype: At one boundary the junction diverges from the germline segment, which might be a read error. This chain connects TRBV24-1 to TRBJ2-5; D perhaps matches TRBD1 (5 bases). This CDR3 spans 14 amino acids. The germline V gene has CDR1 KGHDR and CDR2 SFDVKD. For the CDR3, the DNA is TGTGCCAGCAGTCTCTCAGGGTCCCAAGAGACCCAGTACTTC. Translated, it gives CASSLSGSQETQYF.